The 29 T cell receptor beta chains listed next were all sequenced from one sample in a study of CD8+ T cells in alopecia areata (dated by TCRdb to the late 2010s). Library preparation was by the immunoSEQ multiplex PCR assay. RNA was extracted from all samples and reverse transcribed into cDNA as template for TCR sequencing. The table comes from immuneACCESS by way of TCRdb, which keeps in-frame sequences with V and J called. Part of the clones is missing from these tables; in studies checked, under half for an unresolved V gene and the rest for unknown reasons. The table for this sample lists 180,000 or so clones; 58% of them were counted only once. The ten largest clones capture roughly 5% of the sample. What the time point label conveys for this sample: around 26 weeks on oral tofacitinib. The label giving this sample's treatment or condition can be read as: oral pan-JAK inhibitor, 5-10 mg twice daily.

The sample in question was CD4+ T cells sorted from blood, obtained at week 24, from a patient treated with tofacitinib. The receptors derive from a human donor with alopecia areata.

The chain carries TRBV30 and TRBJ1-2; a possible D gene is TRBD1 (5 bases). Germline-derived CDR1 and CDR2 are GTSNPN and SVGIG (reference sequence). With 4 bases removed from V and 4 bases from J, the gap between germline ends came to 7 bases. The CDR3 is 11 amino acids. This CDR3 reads CAWMRGYGYTF. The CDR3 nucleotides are TGTGCCTGGATGAGGGGCTATGGCTACACCTTC.

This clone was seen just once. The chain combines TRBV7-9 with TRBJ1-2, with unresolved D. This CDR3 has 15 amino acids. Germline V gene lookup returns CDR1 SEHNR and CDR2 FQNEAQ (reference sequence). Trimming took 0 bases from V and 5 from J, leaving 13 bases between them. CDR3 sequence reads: CASSLAVSGDYGYTF. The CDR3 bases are TGTGCCAGCAGCTTAGCGGTGTCAGGTGATTATGGCTACACCTTC.

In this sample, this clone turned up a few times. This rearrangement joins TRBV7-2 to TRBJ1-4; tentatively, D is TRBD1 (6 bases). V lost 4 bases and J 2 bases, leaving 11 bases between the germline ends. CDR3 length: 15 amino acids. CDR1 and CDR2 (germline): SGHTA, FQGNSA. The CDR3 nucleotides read TGTGCCAGCAGCTCCCAGGGGATGACTAATGAAAAACTGTTTTTT. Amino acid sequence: CASSSQGMTNEKLFF.

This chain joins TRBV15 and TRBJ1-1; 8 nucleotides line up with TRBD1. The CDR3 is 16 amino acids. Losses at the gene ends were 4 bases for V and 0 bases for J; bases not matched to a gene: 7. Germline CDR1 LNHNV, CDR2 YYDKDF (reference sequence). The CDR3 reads CATSTRTGFMNTEAFF. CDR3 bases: TGTGCCACCAGCACGAGGACAGGGTTCATGAACACTGAAGCTTTCTTT.

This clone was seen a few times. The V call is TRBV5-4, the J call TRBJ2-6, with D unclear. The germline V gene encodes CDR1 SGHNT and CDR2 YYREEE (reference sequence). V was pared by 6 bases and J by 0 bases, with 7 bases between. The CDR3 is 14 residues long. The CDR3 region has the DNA TGTGCCAGCACAGACCGCTCTGGGGCCAACGTCCTGACTTTC. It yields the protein CASTDRSGANVLTF.

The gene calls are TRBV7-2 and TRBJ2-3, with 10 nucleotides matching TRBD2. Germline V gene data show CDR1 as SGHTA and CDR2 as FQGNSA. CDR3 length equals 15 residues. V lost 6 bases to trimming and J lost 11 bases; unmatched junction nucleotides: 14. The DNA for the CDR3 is TGTGCCAGCAGGACTACTAGCGGGACATCGGGAAAGCAGTATTTT. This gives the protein CASRTTSGTSGKQYF.

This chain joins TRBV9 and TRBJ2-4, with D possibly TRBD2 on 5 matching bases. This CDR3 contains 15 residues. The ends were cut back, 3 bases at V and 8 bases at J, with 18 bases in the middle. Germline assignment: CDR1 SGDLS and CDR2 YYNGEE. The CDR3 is CASSASWTRRDIQYF. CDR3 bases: TGTGCCAGCAGCGCAAGTTGGACCAGGCGGGACATTCAGTACTTC.

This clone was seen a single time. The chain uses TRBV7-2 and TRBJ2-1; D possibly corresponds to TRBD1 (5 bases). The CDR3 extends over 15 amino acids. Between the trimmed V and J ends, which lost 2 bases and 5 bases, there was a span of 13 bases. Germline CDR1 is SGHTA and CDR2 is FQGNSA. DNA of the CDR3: TGTGCCAGCAGCTTAAGGGGAACTCCTCACAATGAGCAGTTCTTC. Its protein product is CASSLRGTPHNEQFF. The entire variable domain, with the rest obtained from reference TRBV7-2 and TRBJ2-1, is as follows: GAGVSQSPSNKVTEKGKDVELRCDPISGHTALYWYRQSLGQGLEFLIYFQGNSAPDKSGLPSDRFSAERTGGSVSTLTIQRTQQEDSAVYLCASSLRGTPHNEQFFGPGTRLTVL.

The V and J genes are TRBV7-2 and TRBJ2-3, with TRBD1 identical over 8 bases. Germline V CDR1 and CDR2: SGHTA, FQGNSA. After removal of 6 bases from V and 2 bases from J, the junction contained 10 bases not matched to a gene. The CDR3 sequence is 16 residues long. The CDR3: CASRWRPRGLTDTQYF. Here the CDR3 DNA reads TGTGCCAGCAGATGGAGGCCCAGGGGGCTCACAGATACGCAGTATTTT. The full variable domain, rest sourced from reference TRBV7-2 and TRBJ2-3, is GAGVSQSPSNKVTEKGKDVELRCDPISGHTALYWYRQSLGQGLEFLIYFQGNSAPDKSGLPSDRFSAERTGGSVSTLTIQRTQQEDSAVYLCASRWRPRGLTDTQYFGPGTRLTVL.

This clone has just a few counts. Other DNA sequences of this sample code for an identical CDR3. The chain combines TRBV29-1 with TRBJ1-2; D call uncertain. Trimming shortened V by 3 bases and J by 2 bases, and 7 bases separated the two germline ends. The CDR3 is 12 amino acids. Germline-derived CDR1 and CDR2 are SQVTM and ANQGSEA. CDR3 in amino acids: CSVERGNYGYTF. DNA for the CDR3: TGCAGCGTTGAGCGAGGGAACTATGGCTACACCTTC.

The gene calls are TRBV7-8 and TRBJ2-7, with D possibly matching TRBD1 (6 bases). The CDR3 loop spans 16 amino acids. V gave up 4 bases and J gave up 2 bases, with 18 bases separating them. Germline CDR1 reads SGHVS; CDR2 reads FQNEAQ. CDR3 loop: CASSYRRYRATYEQYF. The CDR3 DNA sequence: TGTGCCAGCAGCTATCGGAGGTACAGGGCCACCTACGAGCAGTACTTC.

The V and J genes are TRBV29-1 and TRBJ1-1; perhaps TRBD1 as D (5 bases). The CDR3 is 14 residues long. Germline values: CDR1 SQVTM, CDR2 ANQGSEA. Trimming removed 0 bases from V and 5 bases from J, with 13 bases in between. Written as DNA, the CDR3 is TGCAGCGTTGAAGATCAGTCGAGGGGTACTGAAGCTTTCTTT. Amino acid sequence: CSVEDQSRGTEAFF.

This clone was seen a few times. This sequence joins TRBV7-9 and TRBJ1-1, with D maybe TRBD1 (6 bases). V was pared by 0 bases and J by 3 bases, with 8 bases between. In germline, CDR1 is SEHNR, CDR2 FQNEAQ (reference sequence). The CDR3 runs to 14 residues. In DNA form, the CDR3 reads TGTGCCAGCAGCTTAGCGGGGGCGGACACTGAAGCTTTCTTT. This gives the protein CASSLAGADTEAFF.

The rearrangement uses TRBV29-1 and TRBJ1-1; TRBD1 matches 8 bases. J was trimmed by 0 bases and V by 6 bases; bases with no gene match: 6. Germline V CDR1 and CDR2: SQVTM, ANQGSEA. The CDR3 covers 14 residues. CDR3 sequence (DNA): TGCAGCGTAAGACCGGGACAGGTGAACACTGAAGCTTTCTTT. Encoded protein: CSVRPGQVNTEAFF.

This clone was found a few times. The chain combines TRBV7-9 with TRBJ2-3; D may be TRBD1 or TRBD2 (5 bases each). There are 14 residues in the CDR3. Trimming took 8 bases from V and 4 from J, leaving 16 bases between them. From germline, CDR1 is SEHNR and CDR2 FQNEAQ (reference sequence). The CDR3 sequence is CASGDPRGADTQYF. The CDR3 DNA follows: TGTGCCAGCGGCGATCCTAGAGGGGCAGATACGCAGTATTTT.

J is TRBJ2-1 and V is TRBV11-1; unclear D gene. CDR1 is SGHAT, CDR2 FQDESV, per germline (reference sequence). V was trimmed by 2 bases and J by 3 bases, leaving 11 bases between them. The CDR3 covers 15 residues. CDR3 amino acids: CASSLIERYYNEQFF. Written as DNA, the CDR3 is TGTGCCAGCAGCTTAATTGAGAGGTACTACAATGAGCAGTTCTTC. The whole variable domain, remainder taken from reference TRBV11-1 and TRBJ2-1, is EAEVAQSPRYKITEKSQAVAFWCDPISGHATLYWYRQILGQGPELLVQFQDESVVDDSQLPKDRFSAERLKGVDSTLKIQPAELGDSAMYLCASSLIERYYNEQFFGPGTRLTVL.

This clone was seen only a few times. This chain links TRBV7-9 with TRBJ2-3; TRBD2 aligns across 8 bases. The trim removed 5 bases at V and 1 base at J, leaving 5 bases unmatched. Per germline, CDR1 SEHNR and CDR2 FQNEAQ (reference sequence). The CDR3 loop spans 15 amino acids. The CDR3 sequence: CASSRQLAGTDTQYF. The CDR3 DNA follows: TGTGCCAGCAGCCGACAACTAGCGGGCACAGATACGCAGTATTTT. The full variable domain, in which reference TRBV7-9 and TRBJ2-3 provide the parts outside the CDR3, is DTGVSQNPRHKITKRGQNVTFRCDPISEHNRLYWYRQTLGQGPEFLTYFQNEAQLEKSRLLSDRFSAERPKGSFSTLEIQRTEQGDSAMYLCASSRQLAGTDTQYFGPGTRLTVL.

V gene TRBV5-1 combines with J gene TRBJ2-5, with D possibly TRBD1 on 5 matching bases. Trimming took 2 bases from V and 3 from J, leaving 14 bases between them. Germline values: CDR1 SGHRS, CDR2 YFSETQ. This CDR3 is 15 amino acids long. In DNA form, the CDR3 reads TGCGCCAGCAGCTTCGTACAGGCGATCGAAGAGACCCAGTACTTC. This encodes CASSFVQAIEETQYF.

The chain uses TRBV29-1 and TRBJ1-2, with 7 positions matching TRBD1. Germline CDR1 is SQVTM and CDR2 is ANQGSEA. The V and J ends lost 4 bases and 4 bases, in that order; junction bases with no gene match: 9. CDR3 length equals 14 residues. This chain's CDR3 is CSVAGQRKSYGYTF. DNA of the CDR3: TGCAGCGTTGCGGGACAGAGGAAGAGCTATGGCTACACCTTC.

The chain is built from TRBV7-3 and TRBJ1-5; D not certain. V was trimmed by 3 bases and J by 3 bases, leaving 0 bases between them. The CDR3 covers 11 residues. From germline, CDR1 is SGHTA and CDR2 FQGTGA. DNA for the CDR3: TGTGCCAGCAGCTTCAATCAGCCCCAGCATTTT. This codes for CASSFNQPQHF.

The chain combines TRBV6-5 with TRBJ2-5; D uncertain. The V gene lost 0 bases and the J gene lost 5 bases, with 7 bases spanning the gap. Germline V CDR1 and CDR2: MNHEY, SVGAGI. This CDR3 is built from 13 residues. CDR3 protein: CASSYSASETQYF. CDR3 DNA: TGTGCCAGCAGTTACTCGGCCTCGGAGACCCAGTACTTC.

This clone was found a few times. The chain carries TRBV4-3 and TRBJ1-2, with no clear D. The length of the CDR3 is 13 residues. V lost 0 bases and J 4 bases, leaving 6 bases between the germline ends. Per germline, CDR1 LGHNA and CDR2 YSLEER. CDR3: CASSQDRGYGYTF. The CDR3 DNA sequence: TGCGCCAGCAGCCAAGACCGCGGCTATGGCTACACCTTC.

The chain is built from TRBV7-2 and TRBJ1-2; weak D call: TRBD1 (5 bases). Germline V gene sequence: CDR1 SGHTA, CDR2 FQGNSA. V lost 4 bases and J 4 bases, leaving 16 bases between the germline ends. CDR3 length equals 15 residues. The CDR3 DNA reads TGTGCCAGCAGCTCTCGACAGCCTGGGCTCTATGGCTACACCTTC. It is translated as CASSSRQPGLYGYTF.

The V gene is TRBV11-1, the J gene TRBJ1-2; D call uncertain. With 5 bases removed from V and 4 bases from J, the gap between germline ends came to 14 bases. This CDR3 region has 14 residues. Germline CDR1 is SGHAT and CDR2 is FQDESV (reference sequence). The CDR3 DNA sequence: TGTGCCAGCAGCGGAGAACTGGGTGGCTATGGCTACACCTTC. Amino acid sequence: CASSGELGGYGYTF. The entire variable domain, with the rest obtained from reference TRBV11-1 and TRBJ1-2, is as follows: EAEVAQSPRYKITEKSQAVAFWCDPISGHATLYWYRQILGQGPELLVQFQDESVVDDSQLPKDRFSAERLKGVDSTLKIQPAELGDSAMYLCASSGELGGYGYTFGSGTRLTVV.

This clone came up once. This CDR3 reads CASTPGRMITDTQYF. CDR3 DNA: TGTGCCAGCACCCCGGGACGGATGATTACAGATACGCAGTATTTT. This sequence joins TRBV25-1 and TRBJ2-3; either TRBD1 or TRBD2 may supply D (5 bases each). Trimming left V 7 bases short and J 3 bases short, with 17 bases between. This CDR3 is 15 amino acids long. Germline assignment: CDR1 MGHDK and CDR2 SYGVNS.

CDR3 in DNA: TGTGCCAGCAGCCCAGCGCAGCGGGGTCCCTACGAGCAGTACTTC. As protein: CASSPAQRGPYEQYF. J is TRBJ2-7 and V is TRBV9; TRBD2 matches 7 bases. Per the germline V gene, CDR1 is SGDLS and CDR2 is YYNGEE. Trimming at V came to 4 bases and at J to 2 bases, leaving 9 bases not matched to a gene. This CDR3 has 15 amino acids.

The CDR3 region is CASAPTGSDYGYTF. In nucleotides, the CDR3 is TGCGCCAGCGCTCCAACGGGATCGGACTATGGCTACACCTTC. The chain employs TRBV5-1 and TRBJ1-2, with D unclear. Germline V lookup: CDR1 SGHRS, CDR2 YFSETQ. Trimming removed 7 bases from V and 3 bases from J, with 16 bases in between. CDR3 length equals 14 residues.

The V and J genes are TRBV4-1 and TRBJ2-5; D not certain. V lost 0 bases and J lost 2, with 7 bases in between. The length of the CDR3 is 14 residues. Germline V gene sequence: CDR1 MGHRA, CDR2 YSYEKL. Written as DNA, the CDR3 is TGCGCCAGCAGCCAAGAGAATGGACAAGAGACCCAGTACTTC. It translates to CASSQENGQETQYF.

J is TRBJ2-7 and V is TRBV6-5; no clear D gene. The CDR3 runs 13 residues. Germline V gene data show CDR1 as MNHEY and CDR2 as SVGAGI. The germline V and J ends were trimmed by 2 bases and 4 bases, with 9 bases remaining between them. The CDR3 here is CASSYRGGYEQYF. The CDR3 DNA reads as TGTGCCAGCAGTTACCGTGGTGGGTACGAGCAGTACTTC.